This TCR beta chain was obtained from a study of shared clonotypes between healthy human individuals. The assay was immunoSEQ multiplex PCR, and TCRdb's table has in-frame clones only and misses some. The table has approximately 350,000 clones, around 67% seen once. Per germline, CDR1 MNHEY and CDR2 SMNVEV (reference sequence). With 5 bases clipped from V and 0 bases from J, the junction kept 7 bases outside the gene matches. The CDR3 covers 15 residues. This TCR was sampled from a man under 40 in good health. Sequencing was carried out using memory CD4+ T cells sorted from blood. Subset denoted: CD45RA-negative fraction. V gene TRBV27 combines with J gene TRBJ2-7; 7 nucleotides match TRBD2. Here the CDR3 reads CASSNLAANSYEQYF. As DNA, the CDR3 is TGTGCCAGCAGTAACCTAGCGGCTAACTCCTACGAGCAGTACTTC.